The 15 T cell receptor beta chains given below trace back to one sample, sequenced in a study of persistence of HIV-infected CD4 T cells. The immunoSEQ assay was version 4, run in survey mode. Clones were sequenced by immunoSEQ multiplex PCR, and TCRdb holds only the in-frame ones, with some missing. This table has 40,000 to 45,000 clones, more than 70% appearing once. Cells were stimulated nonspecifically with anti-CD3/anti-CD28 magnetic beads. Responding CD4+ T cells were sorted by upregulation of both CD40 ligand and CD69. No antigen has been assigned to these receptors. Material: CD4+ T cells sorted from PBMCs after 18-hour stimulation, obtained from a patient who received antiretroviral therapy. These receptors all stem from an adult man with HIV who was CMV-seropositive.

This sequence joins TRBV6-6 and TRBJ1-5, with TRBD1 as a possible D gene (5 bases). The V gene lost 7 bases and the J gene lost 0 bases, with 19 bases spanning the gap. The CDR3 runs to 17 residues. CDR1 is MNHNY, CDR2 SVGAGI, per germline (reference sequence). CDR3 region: CASNRDSPLYSNQPQHF. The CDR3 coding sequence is TGTGCCAGCAATCGGGACTCCCCGCTTTATAGCAATCAGCCCCAGCATTTT.

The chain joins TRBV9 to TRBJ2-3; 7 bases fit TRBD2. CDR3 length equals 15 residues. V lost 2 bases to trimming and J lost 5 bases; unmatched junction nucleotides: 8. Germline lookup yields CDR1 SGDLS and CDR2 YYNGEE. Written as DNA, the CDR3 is TGTGCCAGCAGCGTTACCAGCGGGGCTTTAGATACGCAGTATTTT. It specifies CASSVTSGALDTQYF.

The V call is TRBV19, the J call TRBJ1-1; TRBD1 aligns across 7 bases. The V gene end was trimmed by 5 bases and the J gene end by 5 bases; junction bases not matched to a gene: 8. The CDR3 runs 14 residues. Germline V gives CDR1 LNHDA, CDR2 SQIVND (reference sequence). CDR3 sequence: CASSADRAKTEAFF. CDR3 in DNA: TGTGCCAGTAGTGCAGACAGGGCGAAGACTGAAGCTTTCTTT.

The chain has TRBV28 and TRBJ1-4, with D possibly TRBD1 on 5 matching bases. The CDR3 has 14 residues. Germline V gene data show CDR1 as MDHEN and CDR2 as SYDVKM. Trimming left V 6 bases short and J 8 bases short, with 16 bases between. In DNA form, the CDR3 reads TGTGCCAGCAGCCTTTCAGGGAAGGACGAAAAACTGTTTTTT. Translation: CASSLSGKDEKLFF.

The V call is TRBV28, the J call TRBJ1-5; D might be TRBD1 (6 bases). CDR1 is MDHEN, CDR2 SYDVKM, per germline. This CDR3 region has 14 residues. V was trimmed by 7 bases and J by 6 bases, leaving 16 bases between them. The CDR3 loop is CASMESGVGQPQHF. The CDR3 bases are TGTGCCAGCATGGAGTCAGGGGTTGGTCAGCCCCAGCATTTT.

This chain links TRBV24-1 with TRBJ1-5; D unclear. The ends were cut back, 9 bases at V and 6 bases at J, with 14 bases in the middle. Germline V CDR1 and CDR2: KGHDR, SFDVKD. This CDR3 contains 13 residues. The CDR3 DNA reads TGTGCCACCCAAGGGCAGGATTTTCAGCCCCAGCATTTT. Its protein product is CATQGQDFQPQHF.

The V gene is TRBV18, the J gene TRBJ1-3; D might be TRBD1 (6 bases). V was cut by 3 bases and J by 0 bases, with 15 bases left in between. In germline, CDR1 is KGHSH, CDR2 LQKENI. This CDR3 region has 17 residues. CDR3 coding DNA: TGTGCCAGCTCACCCTCCCTCGGGGGCGCCTCTGGAAACACCATATATTTT. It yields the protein CASSPSLGGASGNTIYF.

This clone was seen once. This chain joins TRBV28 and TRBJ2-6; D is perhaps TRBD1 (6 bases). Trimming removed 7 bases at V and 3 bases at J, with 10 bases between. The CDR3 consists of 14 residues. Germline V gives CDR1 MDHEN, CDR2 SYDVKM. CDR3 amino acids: CASTYRVGANVLTF. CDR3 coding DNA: TGTGCCAGCACCTACAGGGTTGGGGCCAACGTCCTGACTTTC.

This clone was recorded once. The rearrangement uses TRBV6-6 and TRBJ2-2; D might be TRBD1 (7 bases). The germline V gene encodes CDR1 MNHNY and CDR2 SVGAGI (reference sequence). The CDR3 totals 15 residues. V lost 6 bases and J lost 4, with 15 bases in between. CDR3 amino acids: CASRLGGGSTGELFF. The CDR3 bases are TGTGCCAGCAGATTAGGAGGGGGCAGCACCGGGGAGCTGTTTTTT.

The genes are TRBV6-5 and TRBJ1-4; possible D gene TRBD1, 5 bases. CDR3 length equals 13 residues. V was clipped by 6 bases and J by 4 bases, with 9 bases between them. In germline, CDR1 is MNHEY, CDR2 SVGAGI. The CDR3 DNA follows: TGTGCCAGCAGCGGGGACCATAATGAAAAACTGTTTTTT. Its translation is CASSGDHNEKLFF.

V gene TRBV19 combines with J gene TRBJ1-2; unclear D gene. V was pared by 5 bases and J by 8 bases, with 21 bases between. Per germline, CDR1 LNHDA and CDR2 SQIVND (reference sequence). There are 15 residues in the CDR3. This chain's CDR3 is CASSPREASFGGYTF. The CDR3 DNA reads TGTGCCAGTAGTCCCCGGGAGGCTTCTTTCGGGGGCTACACCTTC.

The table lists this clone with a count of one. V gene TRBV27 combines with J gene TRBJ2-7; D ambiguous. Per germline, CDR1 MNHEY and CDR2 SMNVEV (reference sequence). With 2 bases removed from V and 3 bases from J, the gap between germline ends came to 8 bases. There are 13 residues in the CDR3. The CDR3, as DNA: TGTGCCAGCAGTTTAAGGCCTAACTACGAGCAGTACTTC. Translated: CASSLRPNYEQYF.

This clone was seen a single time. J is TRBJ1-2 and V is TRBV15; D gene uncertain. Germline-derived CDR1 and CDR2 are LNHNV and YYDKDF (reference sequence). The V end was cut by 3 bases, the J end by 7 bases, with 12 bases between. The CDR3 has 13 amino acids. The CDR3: CATSSSRSGGYTF. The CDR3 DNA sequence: TGTGCCACCAGCAGTTCCAGGTCAGGTGGCTACACCTTC.

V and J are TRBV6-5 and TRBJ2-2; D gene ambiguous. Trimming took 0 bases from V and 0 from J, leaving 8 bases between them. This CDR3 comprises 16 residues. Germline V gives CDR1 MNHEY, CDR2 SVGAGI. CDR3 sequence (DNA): TGTGCCAGCAGTTACTCGGGCAGAACGAACACCGGGGAGCTGTTTTTT. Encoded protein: CASSYSGRTNTGELFF.

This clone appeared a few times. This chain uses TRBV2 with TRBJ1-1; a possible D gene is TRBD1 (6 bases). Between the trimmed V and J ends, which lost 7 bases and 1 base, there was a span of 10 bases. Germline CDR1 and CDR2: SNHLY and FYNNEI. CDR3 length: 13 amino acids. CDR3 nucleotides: TGTGCCAGCAAGGGGGAGAGGAACACTGAAGCTTTCTTT. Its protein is CASKGERNTEAFF.